This T cell receptor beta chain was captured in a study of a mutant IDH1 vaccine in newly diagnosed glioma. Study information: Initiation of the vaccine course occurred 4-6 weeks after radiotherapy alone, or alongside temozolomide cycles.

Specified time point: week 5, during vaccination. The vaccine gave 300 ug of a 20-mer mutant IDH1 peptide subcutaneously per dose. CDR1 and CDR2 (germline): SGHRS, YFSETQ. V was trimmed by 0 bases and J by 2 bases, leaving 9 bases between them. This CDR3 has 14 amino acids. Sequencing was performed with immunoSEQ multiplex PCR; in TCRdb, only in-frame clones are kept and a portion is missing. The table lists about 56,000 clones, more than 80% of them singletons. Comments on this clone: No antigen is known for it.

This TCR was sampled from a woman aged 40-49 years with glioma. J is TRBJ2-7 and V is TRBV5-1, with D possibly being TRBD2 (5 bases). Source: PBMCs, taken from a glioma patient whose treatment included an IDH1 peptide vaccine. The CDR3 region is CASSLEPGTYEQYF. CDR3 nucleotides: TGCGCCAGCAGCTTGGAGCCGGGAACCTACGAGCAGTACTTC. The full variable domain, rest sourced from reference TRBV5-1 and TRBJ2-7, is KAGVTQTPRYLIKTRGQQVTLSCSPISGHRSVSWYQQTPGQGLQFLFEYFSETQRNKGNFPGRFSGRQFSNSRSEMNVSTLELGDSALYLCASSLEPGTYEQYFGPGTRLTVT.